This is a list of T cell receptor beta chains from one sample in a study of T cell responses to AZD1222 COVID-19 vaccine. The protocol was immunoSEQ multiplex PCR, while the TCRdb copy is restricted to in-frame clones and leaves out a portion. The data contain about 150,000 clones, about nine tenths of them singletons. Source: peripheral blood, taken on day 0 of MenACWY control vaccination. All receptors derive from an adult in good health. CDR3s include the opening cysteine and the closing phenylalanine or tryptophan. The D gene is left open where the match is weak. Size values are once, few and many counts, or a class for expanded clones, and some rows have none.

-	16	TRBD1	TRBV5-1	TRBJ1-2	TGCGCCAGCAGCTTGACCTCCTGGACAGGGGACTATGGCTACACCTTC	CASSLTSWTGDYGYTF
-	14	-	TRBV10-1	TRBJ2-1	TGCGCCAGCGAAGGCGGGAACTCCTACAATGAGCAGTTCTTC	CASEGGNSYNEQFF
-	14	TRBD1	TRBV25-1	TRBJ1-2	TGTGCCAGCAGCTTTGGTCAGGGGGCGCGTGGCTACACCTTC	CASSFGQGARGYTF
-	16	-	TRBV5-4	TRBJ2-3	TGTGCCAGCAGCTCCCCCGTGGGGGGTAGTACAGATACGCAGTATTTT	CASSSPVGGSTDTQYF
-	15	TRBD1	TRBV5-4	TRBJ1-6	TGTGCCAGCAGTCTCGGACAGGGCGGTAATTCACCCCTCCACTTT	CASSLGQGGNSPLHF
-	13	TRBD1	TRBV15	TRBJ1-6	TGTGCCACCACCGACAGGGTTAATTCACCCCTCCACTTT	CATTDRVNSPLHF
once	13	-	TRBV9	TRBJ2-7	TGTGCCAGCAGCGTAGGTCTGGGGTCCGAGCAGTACTTC	CASSVGLGSEQYF
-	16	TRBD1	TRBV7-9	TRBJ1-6	TGTGCCAGCAGCTTAGACAGGGGATCCTATAATTCACCCCTCCACTTT	CASSLDRGSYNSPLHF
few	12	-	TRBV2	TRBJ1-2	TGTGCCAGCAGTCCCCGGGACTATGGCTACACCTTC	CASSPRDYGYTF
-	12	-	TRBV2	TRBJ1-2	TGTGCCAGCACCTGGGGGAACTATGGCTACACCTTC	CASTWGNYGYTF
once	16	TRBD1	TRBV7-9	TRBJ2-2	TGTGCCAGCAGCTCCCAGGACAGGGGGCCGGACGGGGAGCTGTTTTTT	CASSSQDRGPDGELFF
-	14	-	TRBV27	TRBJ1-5	TGTGCCAGCAGGCCCGGGACTTTATATCAGCCCCAGCATTTT	CASRPGTLYQPQHF
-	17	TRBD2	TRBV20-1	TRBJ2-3	TGCAGTGCTAGTCCGCTAGCGGCCCCCCTTAGCACAGATACGCAGTATTTT	CSASPLAAPLSTDTQYF
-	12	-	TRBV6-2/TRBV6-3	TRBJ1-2	TGTGCCAGCAGCGATACTAACTATGGCTACACCTTC	CASSDTNYGYTF
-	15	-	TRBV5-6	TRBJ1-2	TGTGCCAGCAGCTTGGACGGATCACACCACTATGGCTACACCTTC	CASSLDGSHHYGYTF
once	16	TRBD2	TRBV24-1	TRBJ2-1	TGTGCCACCAGTGATTTGCAAGCGGGGACCTACAATGAGCAGTTCTTC	CATSDLQAGTYNEQFF
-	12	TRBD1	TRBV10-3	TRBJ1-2	TGTGCCATCCAGGGGGCCTGGTATGGCTACACCTTC	CAIQGAWYGYTF
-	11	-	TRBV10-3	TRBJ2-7	TGTGCCATCAGTGATGTTTCGCGGCAGTACTTC	CAISDVSRQYF
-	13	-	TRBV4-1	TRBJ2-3	TGCGCCAGCAGTCACACCTGGGCAGATACGCAGTATTTT	CASSHTWADTQYF
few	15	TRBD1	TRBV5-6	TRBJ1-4	TGTGCCAGCAGCAGCCAAGACAGGGGCAATGAAAAACTGTTTTTT	CASSSQDRGNEKLFF
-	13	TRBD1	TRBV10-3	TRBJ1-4	TGTGCCATTCGGGGACAGGCGGATGAAAAACTGTTTTTT	CAIRGQADEKLFF